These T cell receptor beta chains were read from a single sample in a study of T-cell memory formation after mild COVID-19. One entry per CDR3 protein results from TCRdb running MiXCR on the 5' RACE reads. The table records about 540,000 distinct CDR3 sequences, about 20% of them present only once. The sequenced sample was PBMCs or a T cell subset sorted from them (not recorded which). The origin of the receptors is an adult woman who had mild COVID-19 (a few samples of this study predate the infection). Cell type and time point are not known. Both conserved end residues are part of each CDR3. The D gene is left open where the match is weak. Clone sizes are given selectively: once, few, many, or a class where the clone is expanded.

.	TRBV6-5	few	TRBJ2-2	CASSYSLRELFF	TGTGCCAGCAGTTACTCGTTACGGGAGCTGTTTTTT
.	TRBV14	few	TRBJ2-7	CASSQERGTEQYF	TGTGCCAGCAGCCAAGAAAGAGGGACCGAGCAGTACTTC
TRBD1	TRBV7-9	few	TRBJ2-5	CASSHRRTGKGETQYF	TGTGCCAGCAGCCATCGCCGGACAGGGAAGGGAGAGACCCAGTACTTC
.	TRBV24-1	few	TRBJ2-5	CATSDLGDVKETQYF	TGTGCCACCAGTGATTTAGGGGACGTGAAAGAGACCCAGTACTTC
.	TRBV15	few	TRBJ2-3	CATSRDGGVRTDTQYF	TGTGCCACCAGCAGAGATGGTGGCGTTCGCACAGATACGCAGTATTTT
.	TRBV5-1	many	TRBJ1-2	CASSPTGNYGYTF	TGCGCCAGCAGCCCCACAGGGAACTATGGCTACACCTTC
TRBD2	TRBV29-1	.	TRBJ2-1	CSVESLASRSSYNEQFF	TGCAGCGTTGAGTCACTAGCGTCACGGAGCTCCTACAATGAGCAGTTCTTC
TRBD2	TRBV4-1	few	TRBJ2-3	CASSQTSGRAFDTQYF	TGCGCCAGCAGCCAGACTAGCGGGAGGGCCTTCGATACGCAGTATTTT
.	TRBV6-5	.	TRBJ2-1	CASSYNAFGNEQFF	TGTGCCAGCAGTTACAACGCGTTTGGCAATGAGCAGTTCTTC
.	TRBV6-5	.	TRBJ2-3	CASSANPDTQYF	TGTGCCAGCAGCGCAAATCCAGATACGCAGTATTTT
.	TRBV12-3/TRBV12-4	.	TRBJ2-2	CASIGTGTPDTGELFF	TGTGCCAGCATCGGTACCGGGACACCCGACACCGGGGAGCTGTTTTTT